This T cell receptor beta chain was identified during a study of T cells in Graves' hyperthyroidism and ophthalmopathy. Ten or more counts support this clonotype. CDR3 length: 15 residues. Germline CDR1 SGHRS, CDR2 YFSETQ. V gave up 0 bases and J gave up 1 base; unmatched junction bases: 2. From RNA transcripts, TCR beta CDR3 regions were amplified. The HTBI primer set drove a first-round RT-PCR of the TCR CDR3. Each CDR3 protein is one row after TCRdb ran MiXCR on the multiplex PCR reads. Of 500,000 to 600,000 distinct CDR3 sequences in the sample, 40% to 55% were seen once. The chain uses TRBV5-1 and TRBJ1-1, with 8 bases fitting TRBD1. Sequencing was performed on peripheral blood or thyroid tissue (not recorded which). The receptor was derived from a woman between 18 and 30 years old with Graves' hyperthyroidism. CDR3 protein: CASSLGTGPNTEAFF. CDR3 nucleotide sequence: TGCGCCAGCAGCTTGGGGACAGGGCCGAACACTGAAGCTTTCTTT.